This paragraph reports one T cell receptor beta chain. The data were taken from a study of blood T cell repertoires in COVID-19. Study-wide context: From the United States, Italy and Spain came samples of acute and convalescent COVID-19. Sources were T cells, B-cell-depleted T cells, or PBMCs; the material itself was cDNA or gDNA.

Germline assignment: CDR1 SEHNR and CDR2 FQNEAQ (reference sequence). V shed 0 bases and J shed 1 base, with 7 bases lying between them. This CDR3 comprises 15 residues. Study processing details: Quantification of nucleated cells was approximated via reference gene primer amplification. Generated by immunoSEQ multiplex PCR, the TCRdb table keeps only in-frame clones and is missing some. The V and J calls and clone size were taken over from that table, and D and trimming were inferred from the DNA. The table records 300,000 to 350,000 clones, about 90% of them present only once. Material for sequencing was peripheral blood. The origin of this receptor is a man aged 18-30 years with active or convalescent COVID-19. The V and J genes are TRBV7-9 and TRBJ2-1; no reliable D call. The CDR3 DNA reads as TGTGCCAGCAGCTTAGCGTACCAGTCCTACAATGAGCAGTTCTTC. Its translation: CASSLAYQSYNEQFF. Supplemented by reference TRBV7-9 and TRBJ2-1, the full variable domain reads DTGVSQNPRHKITKRGQNVTFRCDPISEHNRLYWYRQTLGQGPEFLTYFQNEAQLEKSRLLSDRFSAERPKGSFSTLEIQRTEQGDSAMYLCASSLAYQSYNEQFFGPGTRLTVL.